This T cell receptor (beta chain) stems from a study of radiation and T cells in renal cell carcinoma. Trimming took 1 base from V and 10 from J, leaving 13 bases between them. Germline V gives CDR1 SGHTA, CDR2 FQGNSA. The CDR3 contains 13 residues. This sample's time point: blood 4 weeks post-SBRT, at nephrectomy. Described treatment: 15 Gy SBRT to primary tumor, nephrectomy 4 weeks later. Nephrectomy followed 15 Gy stereotactic body radiation by 4 weeks. The tumor was a clear cell renal cell carcinoma. Some clones are missing from TCRdb's copy, which holds only in-frame ones; the method was immunoSEQ multiplex PCR. The sample includes 140,000 to 150,000 clones, 80% to 90% of them seen just once.

Sequencing used blood, obtained from a patient whose treatment included radiotherapy and nephrectomy. The chain recombines TRBV7-2 with TRBJ1-1; no definite D call. The TCR was taken from a woman aged 45-65 years with renal cell carcinoma. The CDR3 is CASSLESGSGAFF. CDR3 bases: TGTGCCAGCAGCTTAGAGTCTGGTTCGGGAGCTTTCTTT.